The TCR beta chain described here comes from a study of blood T cell repertoires in COVID-19. Overall study context: The study drew acute and convalescent COVID-19 samples from the United States, Italy and Spain. The cDNA or gDNA used as material had been derived from T cells, B-cell-depleted T cells, or PBMCs.

Original processing methods: Estimates of nucleated cell counts were drawn from the amplification of reference gene primers. Libraries were prepared by immunoSEQ multiplex PCR; TCRdb keeps only in-frame clonotypes and omits some of them. D and trimming were read from the DNA, whereas the V and J calls and clone size are those reported in that table. The data show fewer than 40,000 clones, about 80% seen once. With 5 bases clipped from V and 8 bases from J, the junction kept 5 bases outside the gene matches. CDR3 size: 13 residues. The origin of this receptor is a man older than 75 with acute or convalescent COVID-19. The sequenced sample consisted of peripheral blood. The rearrangement joins TRBV12-3 or TRBV12-4 to TRBJ2-1; 8 nucleotides line up with TRBD1. CDR3 amino acids: CASSGSGGYEQFF. The CDR3 bases are TGTGCCAGCAGTGGTTCAGGGGGCTATGAGCAGTTCTTC.